This T cell receptor beta chain stems from a study of technical replicates of blood from a handful of donors. Libraries were prepared by immunoSEQ multiplex PCR; TCRdb keeps only in-frame clonotypes and omits some of them. The repertoire holds 70,000 or so clones, with roughly 88% as singletons. With V trimmed by 5 bases and J by 5 bases, 17 bases remained unmatched. Germline CDR1 MGHRA, CDR2 YSYEKL. This CDR3 region has 17 residues. This clone has just a few counts. Sequencing used PBMCs. The chain combines TRBV4-1 with TRBJ1-1, with TRBD1 identical over 7 bases. The clonotype originates from a human donor in good health. Some clones in this sample may be carry-over from other donors' samples. CDR3 nucleotide sequence: TGCGCCAGCAGCAGAGCAGGGGGGCGGGGACCGGGAACTGAAGCTTTCTTT. Translation: CASSRAGGRGPGTEAFF.